These 25 T cell receptor beta chains originate from one sample sequenced in a study of STAT5B mutations in CD4+ large granular lymphocyte leukemia. The protocol was immunoSEQ multiplex PCR, while the TCRdb copy is restricted to in-frame clones and leaves out a portion. Of about 31,000 clones in the sample, more than 65% were seen once. The material sequenced was CD4+ T cells from blood buffy coats. The receptors come from a human donor in good health.

V and J are TRBV7-2 and TRBJ2-1; 15 nucleotides align to TRBD2. In germline, CDR1 is SGHTA, CDR2 FQGNSA. The CDR3 spans 17 residues. V was clipped by 5 bases and J by 6 bases; unmatched bases: 8. In DNA, the CDR3 is TGTGCCAGCAGCCTAACGGGACTAGCGGGGGGCATCAATGAGCAGTTCTTC. It specifies CASSLTGLAGGINEQFF.

The chain recombines TRBV12-5 with TRBJ2-1, with 12 bases aligning to TRBD2. Germline CDR1 and CDR2: LGHNT and FRNRAP. This CDR3 contains 17 residues. With V trimmed by 3 bases and J by 2 bases, 5 bases remained unmatched. CDR3 sequence: CASGFWPSGRAYNEQFF. In DNA, the CDR3 is TGTGCTAGTGGTTTTTGGCCTAGCGGGAGGGCCTACAATGAGCAGTTCTTC.

V is TRBV28 and J is TRBJ2-7; a possible D gene is TRBD1 (6 bases). Germline loops: CDR1 MDHEN, CDR2 SYDVKM. Trimming pared 2 bases from V and 3 bases from J, leaving 11 bases between. CDR3 length: 14 amino acids. CDR3 coding DNA: TGTGCCAGCAGTTTACCCGGGACAATCTACGAGCAGTACTTC. This codes for CASSLPGTIYEQYF.

The V and J genes are TRBV28 and TRBJ1-2; TRBD1 is a possible D gene (6 bases). Germline values: CDR1 MDHEN, CDR2 SYDVKM. The CDR3 runs to 12 residues. V lost 4 bases and J 4 bases, leaving 7 bases between the germline ends. This CDR3 is CASSWGRYGYTF. CDR3 coding DNA: TGTGCCAGCAGTTGGGGGCGCTATGGCTACACCTTC.

The rearrangement uses TRBV2 and TRBJ2-5, with D unresolved. V lost 8 bases and J 5 bases, leaving 9 bases between the germline ends. Germline assignment: CDR1 SNHLY and CDR2 FYNNEI. The CDR3 runs 11 residues. CDR3 residues: CASLREETQYF. DNA of the CDR3: TGTGCCAGCCTTAGAGAGGAGACCCAGTACTTC. The variable domain in full, with the rest retrieved from reference TRBV2 and TRBJ2-5, is EPEVTQTPSHQVTQMGQEVILRCVPISNHLYFYWYRQILGQKVEFLVSFYNNEISEKSEIFDDQFSVERPDGSNFTLKIRSTKLEDSAMYFCASLREETQYFGPGTRLLVL.

This chain links TRBV5-6 with TRBJ1-2; D possibly corresponds to TRBD1 (5 bases). Germline V gives CDR1 SGHDT, CDR2 YYEEEE. V was shortened by 4 bases and J by 6 bases, with 13 bases between the two germline ends. The CDR3 extends over 13 amino acids. For the CDR3, the DNA is TGTGCCAGCAGCACCCCAGGGAGAGATGGCTACACCTTC. Translating gives CASSTPGRDGYTF.

The table lists this clone with a few counts. The chain links TRBV11-3 to TRBJ2-2; no clear D gene. Between the trimmed V and J ends, which lost 3 bases and 4 bases, there was a span of 3 bases. Germline-derived CDR1 and CDR2 are SGHNT and YENEEA. The CDR3 runs 12 residues. In nucleotides, the CDR3 is TGTGCCAGCAGCTTGGGCACCGGGGAGCTGTTTTTT. Its protein is CASSLGTGELFF.

The chain couples TRBV13 to TRBJ2-3, with 13 bases aligning to TRBD2. This CDR3 is 14 amino acids long. Germline V gene data show CDR1 as PRHDT and CDR2 as FYEKMQ (reference sequence). With 5 bases clipped from V and 9 bases from J, the junction kept 5 bases outside the gene matches. CDR3 region: CASSPGLAGPTQYF. The DNA of the CDR3 is TGTGCCAGCAGCCCGGGACTAGCGGGGCCAACGCAGTATTTT.

V is TRBV6-6 and J is TRBJ2-7, with D perhaps matching TRBD1 or TRBD2 (5 bases each). CDR1 is MNHNY and CDR2 is SVGAGI in the germline V gene (reference sequence). Trimming cost V 7 bases and J 7 bases, with 17 bases left between them. This CDR3 is 13 amino acids long. CDR3 sequence reads: CASTNSDEGEQYF. In DNA, the CDR3 is TGTGCCAGCACAAACTCGGACGAGGGGGAGCAGTACTTC.

This clone was recorded only once. This chain links TRBV6-5 with TRBJ1-2; TRBD1 matches 7 bases. Trimming cost V 6 bases and J 3 bases; bases outside gene matches: 4. The CDR3 consists of 13 residues. Germline CDR1 reads MNHEY; CDR2 reads SVGAGI. Here the CDR3 reads CASSPDRDYGYTF. In DNA form, the CDR3 reads TGTGCCAGCAGCCCCGACAGGGACTATGGCTACACCTTC.

This clone was detected a few times. The genes are TRBV5-4 and TRBJ2-7, with TRBD1 matching over 9 bases. Germline-derived CDR1 and CDR2 are SGHNT and YYREEE (reference sequence). Trimming at V came to 4 bases and at J to 2 bases, leaving 7 bases not matched to a gene. The CDR3 loop spans 15 amino acids. The DNA of the CDR3 is TGTGCCAGCAGCCGCTCGGGACAGGGTACCTACGAGCAGTACTTC. It specifies CASSRSGQGTYEQYF.

This clone was observed a handful of times. The chain joins TRBV9 to TRBJ1-1; D perhaps matches TRBD1 (5 bases). The germline V gene encodes CDR1 SGDLS and CDR2 YYNGEE. V lost 3 bases and J 5 bases, leaving 14 bases between the germline ends. This CDR3 contains 14 residues. CDR3 residues: CASSAQTKGTEAFF. CDR3 DNA sequence: TGTGCCAGCAGCGCCCAAACGAAGGGGACTGAAGCTTTCTTT.

V usage is TRBV7-2 and J usage is TRBJ2-4, with a tentative D call TRBD2 (5 bases). The V gene's germline CDR1 is SGHTA and CDR2 FQGNSA. The CDR3 sequence is 14 residues long. The V and J ends lost 4 bases and 7 bases respectively, with 14 bases between them. The CDR3 is CASSSEGRRNIQYF. In DNA, the CDR3 is TGTGCCAGCAGCTCCGAAGGGCGGAGGAACATTCAGTACTTC.

This clone is medium-sized within its sample. J is TRBJ1-5 and V is TRBV27; D unclear. Germline-derived CDR1 and CDR2 are MNHEY and SMNVEV (reference sequence). The CDR3 runs to 17 residues. The V gene lost 4 bases and the J gene lost 0 bases, with 16 bases spanning the gap. The CDR3 is CASSSRVRGDSNQPQHF. The CDR3 DNA follows: TGTGCCAGCAGTTCTCGGGTTCGAGGAGATAGCAATCAGCCCCAGCATTTT.

This clone showed up just a few times. The rearrangement uses TRBV2 and TRBJ2-7, with D maybe TRBD1 (6 bases). Between the trimmed V and J ends, which lost 5 bases and 4 bases, there was a span of 9 bases. Per germline, CDR1 SNHLY and CDR2 FYNNEI. The CDR3 length is 12 residues. In DNA, the CDR3 is TGTGCCAGCAGTTCACAGGGTTACGAGCAGTACTTC. Translating gives CASSSQGYEQYF.

This clone has a single count. This chain connects TRBV9 to TRBJ2-2; 11 bases fit TRBD1. CDR3 size: 17 residues. Unmatched junction bases numbered 5, after V lost 0 bases and J lost 4 bases. Per the germline V gene, CDR1 is SGDLS and CDR2 is YYNGEE. The CDR3: CASSVGGTGGGTGELFF. Written as DNA, the CDR3 is TGTGCCAGCAGCGTAGGCGGGACAGGGGGAGGCACCGGGGAGCTGTTTTTT.

This chain links TRBV19 with TRBJ2-2; the D gene is possibly TRBD2 (6 bases). V was pared by 5 bases and J by 7 bases, with 20 bases between. The CDR3 is made up of 16 amino acids. Germline loops: CDR1 LNHDA, CDR2 SQIVND (reference sequence). The CDR3 nucleotides read TGTGCCAGTAGTCCCCGTACTAGCAGTAGGGACGGGGAGCTGTTTTTT. Translating gives CASSPRTSSRDGELFF.

Written as DNA, the CDR3 is TGTGCCAGCAGCTTAGCGTACGGGACTAACTATGGCTACACCTTC. Translating gives CASSLAYGTNYGYTF. V and J are TRBV7-2 and TRBJ1-2; no clear D gene. V was cut by 0 bases and J by 0 bases, with 8 bases left in between. Germline CDR1 and CDR2: SGHTA and FQGNSA. The CDR3 covers 15 residues.

The genes are TRBV19 and TRBJ2-7; 8 bases match TRBD1. This CDR3 has 16 residues. The V and J ends lost 2 bases and 2 bases, in that order; junction bases with no gene match: 8. CDR1 is LNHDA and CDR2 is SQIVND in the germline V gene (reference sequence). The CDR3 DNA sequence: TGTGCCAGTAGTATATATGGAGGACAGGGTCCCTACGAGCAGTACTTC. Translated: CASSIYGGQGPYEQYF.

Here the CDR3 DNA reads TGTGCCAGCAGCTTGAACGGACGGTCCTACGAGCAGTACTTC. Its translation: CASSLNGRSYEQYF. The V gene is TRBV7-2, the J gene TRBJ2-7; D not certain. The V and J ends lost 3 bases and 1 base respectively, with 10 bases between them. Germline CDR1 SGHTA, CDR2 FQGNSA. This CDR3 spans 14 amino acids. Together with reference TRBV7-2 and TRBJ2-7, the CDR3 gives the full variable domain: GAGVSQSPSNKVTEKGKDVELRCDPISGHTALYWYRQSLGQGLEFLIYFQGNSAPDKSGLPSDRFSAERTGGSVSTLTIQRTQQEDSAVYLCASSLNGRSYEQYFGPGTRLTVT.

This clone turned up a few times. The gene calls are TRBV18 and TRBJ1-5; D is unclear. The CDR3 consists of 12 residues. Germline values: CDR1 KGHSH, CDR2 LQKENI. Deletions cut 0 bases from V and 7 bases from J, with 4 bases between. The CDR3 here is CASSPPGQPQHF. CDR3 sequence (DNA): TGTGCCAGCTCACCACCGGGACAGCCCCAGCATTTT.

This chain links TRBV6-1 with TRBJ1-2; 9 nucleotides align to TRBD1. The germline gives CDR1 MNHNS, CDR2 SASEGT. This CDR3 spans 14 amino acids. V was pared by 4 bases and J by 4 bases, with 4 bases of the junction left unmatched. The CDR3: CASSVPQGAYGYTF. The CDR3 bases are TGTGCCAGCAGTGTTCCACAGGGGGCCTATGGCTACACCTTC.

The rearrangement links TRBV4-3 to TRBJ2-7; D gene uncertain. The CDR3 runs to 15 residues. Trimming stripped 4 bases from V and 5 bases from J, with 18 bases between. Germline CDR1 reads LGHNA; CDR2 reads YSLEER. CDR3 in amino acids: CASSPGVSYGDEQYF. The CDR3 bases are TGCGCCAGCAGCCCAGGTGTGTCTTACGGAGACGAGCAGTACTTC.

The rearrangement joins TRBV13 to TRBJ1-3; 8 bases agree with TRBD1. V shed 4 bases, J shed 9 bases, and the junction held 2 bases outside the gene matches. CDR1 and CDR2 (germline): PRHDT, FYEKMQ (reference sequence). The CDR3 is 12 amino acids. DNA of the CDR3: TGTGCCAGCAGCTCCAGGGGGCCCACCATATATTTT. This gives the protein CASSSRGPTIYF.

This chain joins TRBV18 and TRBJ1-5; D unclear. CDR1 is KGHSH, CDR2 LQKENI, per germline. This CDR3 is built from 14 residues. Trimming shortened V by 7 bases and J by 0 bases, and 10 bases separated the two germline ends. DNA of the CDR3: TGTGCCAGCTGTGACACGAATAGCAATCAGCCCCAGCATTTT. The encoded protein is CASCDTNSNQPQHF.